This TCR beta chain was captured in a study of OX40 agonist ivuxolimab in advanced cancers. Study information: Three partial responders included one hepatocellular carcinoma patient and two cutaneous melanoma patients.

Trimming cost V 0 bases and J 3 bases, with 15 bases left between them. Germline CDR1 and CDR2: SGHTA and FQGNSA. The CDR3 is made up of 16 amino acids. Using immunoSEQ multiplex PCR, the repertoire was profiled, and TCRdb retains in-frame clones only, with some absent. This sample has roughly 60,000 clones, with 80% to 95% found just once. The TCR originated in an adult with an advanced solid tumor such as melanoma, head and neck, liver or kidney cancer. The chain is built from TRBV7-2 and TRBJ2-7; D is undetermined. Sequences were derived from CD4+ or CD8+ T cells sorted from blood, sampled in a trial of the OX40 agonist ivuxolimab. The CDR3: CASSLAVRNFLYEQYF. CDR3 nucleotide sequence: TGTGCCAGCAGCTTAGCGGTCAGAAACTTTCTCTACGAGCAGTACTTC.